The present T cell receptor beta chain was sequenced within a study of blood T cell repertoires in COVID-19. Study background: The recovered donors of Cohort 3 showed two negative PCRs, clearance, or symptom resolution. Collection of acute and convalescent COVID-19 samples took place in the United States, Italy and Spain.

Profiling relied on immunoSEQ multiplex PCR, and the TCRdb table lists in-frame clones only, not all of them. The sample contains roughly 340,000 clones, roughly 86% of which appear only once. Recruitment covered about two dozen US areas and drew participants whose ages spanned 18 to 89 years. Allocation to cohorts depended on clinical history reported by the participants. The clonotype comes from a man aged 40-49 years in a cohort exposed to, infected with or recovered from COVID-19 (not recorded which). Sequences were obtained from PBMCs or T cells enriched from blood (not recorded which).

The CDR3 protein is CASRTGQETQYF. The CDR3 nucleotides read TGTGCCAGCAGGACGGGTCAAGAGACCCAGTACTTC. The chain employs TRBV2 and TRBJ2-5; no definite D call. This CDR3 contains 12 residues. Germline V gene data show CDR1 as SNHLY and CDR2 as FYNNEI. V lost 6 bases and J lost 2, with 7 bases in between.